The 9 T cell receptor beta chains below come from one sample, sequenced in a study of blood T cell repertoires in COVID-19. Repertoires were generated with immunoSEQ multiplex PCR, while TCRdb's copy carries only in-frame clones and drops some. This table holds about 64,000 clones, 88% found once. Specimen: peripheral blood. These receptors all come from a man aged 65 to 79 with acute or convalescent COVID-19.

V and J are TRBV27 and TRBJ1-4; tentatively, D is TRBD1 (5 bases). The V end was cut by 2 bases, the J end by 12 bases, with 13 bases between. CDR3 size: 13 residues. Germline CDR1 reads MNHEY; CDR2 reads SMNVEV (reference sequence). CDR3 coding DNA: TGTGCCAGCAGTTTAGTCAGGTGGGGGGAACTGTTTTTT. This gives the protein CASSLVRWGELFF.

The gene calls are TRBV18 and TRBJ1-2; 7 bases line up with TRBD1. With 6 bases clipped from V and 2 bases from J, the junction kept 3 bases outside the gene matches. The CDR3 length is 13 residues. Germline CDR1 reads KGHSH; CDR2 reads LQKENI. CDR3 nucleotide sequence: TGTGCCAGCTCCGGACAGGCCAACTATGGCTACACCTTC. Protein sequence: CASSGQANYGYTF.

The chain employs TRBV18 and TRBJ1-4; perhaps TRBD1 as D (5 bases). V was cut by 4 bases and J by 2 bases, with 14 bases left in between. Germline V gene data show CDR1 as KGHSH and CDR2 as LQKENI. This CDR3 comprises 16 residues. For the CDR3, the DNA is TGTGCCAGCTCACTAAATCAGGGTTCGACTAATGAAAAACTGTTTTTT. This codes for CASSLNQGSTNEKLFF.

The gene calls are TRBV13 and TRBJ1-5, with unresolved D. This CDR3 comprises 14 residues. V lost 0 bases and J lost 3, with 6 bases in between. Per the germline V gene, CDR1 is PRHDT and CDR2 is FYEKMQ (reference sequence). Written as DNA, the CDR3 is TGTGCCAGCAGCTTAGGGCGGATCAATCAGCCCCAGCATTTT. Its translation is CASSLGRINQPQHF.

As for this clone: The same CDR3 is also encoded by other DNA sequences in this sample. This sequence joins TRBV18 and TRBJ1-5; D unresolved. V lost 6 bases and J lost 6, with 12 bases in between. This CDR3 is 13 amino acids long. CDR1 and CDR2 from the germline V gene are KGHSH and LQKENI. This CDR3 reads CASSPGERQPQHF. The CDR3 coding sequence is TGTGCCAGCTCTCCCGGGGAGCGTCAGCCCCAGCATTTT.

V is TRBV11-1 and J is TRBJ2-2; D is unresolved. The V and J ends lost 8 bases and 0 bases respectively, with 10 bases between them. CDR3 length equals 14 residues. From germline, CDR1 is SGHAT and CDR2 FQDESV (reference sequence). The CDR3 DNA is TGTGCCAGCCGCAGACACACGAACACCGGGGAGCTGTTTTTT. It encodes CASRRHTNTGELFF.

The chain recombines TRBV4-2 with TRBJ1-2; 9 bases match TRBD1. Germline V CDR1 and CDR2: LGHNA, YNFKEQ. The CDR3 has 15 amino acids. With V trimmed by 2 bases and J by 8 bases, 9 bases remained unmatched. DNA of the CDR3: TGTGCCAGCAGCCAATCGATACAGGGGGCTCGGGGCTACACCTTC. As protein: CASSQSIQGARGYTF.

This chain uses TRBV3-1 (or the pseudogene TRBV3-2) with TRBJ1-2; a possible D gene is TRBD1 (5 bases). In germline, CDR1 is LGHDT, CDR2 YNNKEL (reference sequence). This CDR3 region has 14 residues. V gave up 3 bases and J gave up 3 bases, with 11 bases separating them. Here the CDR3 DNA reads TGTGCCAGCAGCCATGCAGGGAGGGACTATGGCTACACCTTC. It encodes CASSHAGRDYGYTF.

V and J are TRBV4-3 and TRBJ1-5; a weak D match, TRBD1 (6 bases). Between the trimmed V and J ends, which lost 1 base and 3 bases, there was a span of 10 bases. Germline V lookup: CDR1 LGHNA, CDR2 YSLEER. CDR3 length: 15 residues. CDR3 in amino acids: CASSQGTAFNQPQHF. In nucleotides, the CDR3 is TGCGCCAGCAGCCAAGGGACAGCCTTCAATCAGCCCCAGCATTTT.